This T cell receptor beta chain was recovered during a study of T cells in Graves' hyperthyroidism and ophthalmopathy. Study-wide points: Most thyroid clonotypes expanded above 0.001 were also detected in blood.

CDR1 and CDR2 (germline): DFQATT, SNEGSKA (reference sequence). With V trimmed by 3 bases and J by 0 bases, 6 bases remained unmatched. CDR3 length equals 15 residues. Using RNA transcripts as the source, TCR beta CDR3 regions were amplified. First-round RT-PCR of the TCR CDR3 relied on the HTBI primer set. TCRdb itself ran the multiplex PCR reads through MiXCR, one entry per CDR3 protein. Here the sample spans roughly 420,000 distinct CDR3 sequences, approximately 14% being singletons. This clonotype came up many times. What it binds is unknown. This clonotype was obtained from a woman aged 18-29 years with Graves' hyperthyroidism. The sequenced material came from blood. V usage is TRBV20-1 and J usage is TRBJ2-5; TRBD1 agrees at 8 bases. The CDR3 loop is CSARSDREYQETQYF. The CDR3 DNA sequence: TGCAGTGCTAGGTCGGACAGGGAGTACCAAGAGACCCAGTACTTC.